Listed below are T cell receptor beta chains from one sample, sequenced in a study of cytomegalovirus exposure and HLA in healthy donors. Repertoires were generated with immunoSEQ multiplex PCR, while TCRdb's copy carries only in-frame clones and drops some. The sample includes 150,000 or so clones. The source material was PBMCs. These receptors came from a woman in her 50s in good health and CMV-seronegative. Both conserved end residues are part of each CDR3. The D gene is left open where the match is weak.

v_call: TRBV5-1
d_call: .
j_call: TRBJ1-3
cdr3_aa: CASSLQPGFTGNTIYF
cdr3_nt: TGCGCCAGCAGCTTGCAACCAGGGTTTACAGGAAACACCATATATTTT

v_call: TRBV2
d_call: .
j_call: TRBJ1-1
cdr3_aa: CASQGMNTEAFF
cdr3_nt: TGTGCCAGCCAGGGGATGAACACTGAAGCTTTCTTT

v_call: TRBV27
d_call: TRBD2
j_call: TRBJ2-7
cdr3_aa: CASSLSGSPYEQYF
cdr3_nt: TGTGCCAGCAGTTTAAGCGGGAGTCCCTACGAGCAGTACTTC

v_call: TRBV2
d_call: .
j_call: TRBJ2-1
cdr3_aa: CASSGGDPYNEQFF
cdr3_nt: TGTGCCAGCAGTGGCGGAGACCCCTACAATGAGCAGTTCTTC

v_call: TRBV9
d_call: TRBD2
j_call: TRBJ2-2
cdr3_aa: CASSPSGGGANTGELFF
cdr3_nt: TGTGCCAGCAGCCCCTCCGGGGGGGGAGCGAACACCGGGGAGCTGTTTTTT

v_call: TRBV7-8
d_call: .
j_call: TRBJ2-6
cdr3_aa: CASRHTVASSGANVLTF
cdr3_nt: TGTGCCAGCAGGCACACGGTAGCGAGCTCTGGGGCCAACGTCCTGACTTTC

v_call: TRBV6-1
d_call: .
j_call: TRBJ1-5
cdr3_aa: CASRVDGNQPQHF
cdr3_nt: TGTGCCAGCAGAGTCGACGGGAATCAGCCCCAGCATTTT

v_call: TRBV29-1
d_call: .
j_call: TRBJ2-3
cdr3_aa: CSVVVVFSDTQYF
cdr3_nt: TGCAGCGTTGTAGTGGTTTTTTCAGATACGCAGTATTTT

v_call: TRBV11-2
d_call: TRBD1
j_call: TRBJ1-2
cdr3_aa: CASSSYGTGGFGYTF
cdr3_nt: TGTGCCAGCAGCTCCTACGGGACAGGGGGCTTTGGCTACACCTTC

v_call: TRBV10-3
d_call: TRBD1
j_call: TRBJ2-1
cdr3_aa: CASAPRPGQGNNEQFF
cdr3_nt: TGTGCCAGCGCCCCAAGACCGGGACAGGGTAACAATGAGCAGTTCTTC

v_call: TRBV5-1
d_call: .
j_call: TRBJ2-5
cdr3_aa: CASNEDSPFQETQYF
cdr3_nt: TGCGCCAGCAACGAGGACAGCCCGTTCCAAGAGACCCAGTACTTC

v_call: TRBV4-1
d_call: .
j_call: TRBJ2-7
cdr3_aa: CASSQQAPFGRAQQYF
cdr3_nt: TGCGCCAGCAGCCAACAGGCCCCCTTTGGGCGAGCTCAGCAGTACTTC

v_call: TRBV2
d_call: .
j_call: TRBJ1-2
cdr3_aa: CASSEASLYGYTF
cdr3_nt: TGTGCCAGCAGTGAAGCCTCACTCTATGGCTACACCTTC

v_call: TRBV7-8
d_call: .
j_call: TRBJ1-1
cdr3_aa: CASSWGAQNTEAFF
cdr3_nt: TGTGCCAGCAGCTGGGGAGCGCAGAACACTGAAGCTTTCTTT

v_call: TRBV19
d_call: TRBD1
j_call: TRBJ1-6
cdr3_aa: CASRTGVSPPLHF
cdr3_nt: TGTGCCAGTAGGACAGGGGTATCTCCACCCCTCCACTTT

v_call: TRBV5-8
d_call: .
j_call: TRBJ2-5
cdr3_aa: CASRNLQGAQETQYF
cdr3_nt: TGTGCCAGCAGGAACTTACAGGGCGCCCAAGAGACCCAGTACTTC

v_call: TRBV30
d_call: TRBD1
j_call: TRBJ1-2
cdr3_aa: CAWAGTAYGYTF
cdr3_nt: TGTGCCTGGGCCGGGACAGCCTATGGCTACACCTTC

v_call: TRBV5-1
d_call: TRBD1
j_call: TRBJ1-1
cdr3_aa: CASSLGAPGQVYTEAFF
cdr3_nt: TGCGCCAGCAGCTTGGGGGCCCCGGGACAGGTTTATACTGAAGCTTTCTTT

v_call: TRBV30
d_call: .
j_call: TRBJ2-7
cdr3_aa: CAWSGRLHEQYF
cdr3_nt: TGTGCCTGGAGTGGGAGGCTCCACGAGCAGTACTTC

v_call: TRBV30
d_call: TRBD1
j_call: TRBJ1-2
cdr3_aa: CAWRGQASFYGYTF
cdr3_nt: TGTGCCTGGAGGGGACAGGCTAGTTTCTATGGCTACACCTTC

v_call: TRBV5-1
d_call: .
j_call: TRBJ1-4
cdr3_aa: CASSLEGTSNEKLFF
cdr3_nt: TGCGCCAGCAGCTTGGAGGGGACATCTAATGAAAAACTGTTTTTT

v_call: TRBV19
d_call: .
j_call: TRBJ1-3
cdr3_aa: CASQGLDTGNTIYF
cdr3_nt: TGTGCCAGCCAGGGTCTTGATACCGGAAACACCATATATTTT

v_call: TRBV7-9
d_call: TRBD1
j_call: TRBJ2-7
cdr3_aa: CASSRRTDRVYEQYF
cdr3_nt: TGTGCCAGCAGCCGACGCACAGACAGGGTTTACGAGCAGTACTTC